This is a list of T cell receptor beta chains from one sample in a study of T-cell memory formation after mild COVID-19. Each CDR3 protein gets one entry after TCRdb re-called the 5' RACE reads with MiXCR. Of about 62,000 distinct CDR3 sequences in the sample, about a tenth were seen once. Sequenced sample: PBMCs or a T cell subset sorted from them (not recorded which). Receptors were obtained from a young man who had mild COVID-19 (a few samples of this study predate the infection). Cell type and time point are not known. CDR3s include the opening cysteine and the closing phenylalanine or tryptophan. Each record gives: clone size, V gene, J gene, D gene, CDR3 length, CDR3 DNA, CDR3 protein. The D gene is left open where the match is weak. The listing skips clone size in some rows; elsewhere it reads once, few, many or a size class.

clone_size: few; v_call: TRBV6-1; j_call: TRBJ1-1; d_call: -; cdr3_length: 15; cdr3_nt: TGTGCCAGCAGTGAAGCCACGGGACTGCTAACTGAAGCTTTCTTT; cdr3_aa: CASSEATGLLTEAFF
clone_size: -; v_call: TRBV7-8; j_call: TRBJ1-2; d_call: -; cdr3_length: 13; cdr3_nt: TGTGCCAGCAGCCCAAGACGTCCCTATGGCTACACCTTC; cdr3_aa: CASSPRRPYGYTF
clone_size: -; v_call: TRBV6-5; j_call: TRBJ2-3; d_call: -; cdr3_length: 13; cdr3_nt: TGTGCCAGCAGTAATCCACGGTGGAGTACGCAGTATTTT; cdr3_aa: CASSNPRWSTQYF
clone_size: -; v_call: TRBV11-3; j_call: TRBJ2-3; d_call: TRBD2; cdr3_length: 17; cdr3_nt: TGTGCCAGCAGCTCCGGGACTAGCGGGAGAGCAACAGATACGCAGTATTTT; cdr3_aa: CASSSGTSGRATDTQYF
clone_size: many; v_call: TRBV6-2/TRBV6-3; j_call: TRBJ2-3; d_call: -; cdr3_length: 15; cdr3_nt: TGTGCCAGCAGTTATCGGCCAGTCGATTGGGATACGCAGTATTTT; cdr3_aa: CASSYRPVDWDTQYF
clone_size: -; v_call: TRBV7-2; j_call: TRBJ1-3; d_call: -; cdr3_length: 16; cdr3_nt: TGTGCCAGCAGCACATGGGACGGTTTATCTGGAAACACCATATATTTT; cdr3_aa: CASSTWDGLSGNTIYF
clone_size: few; v_call: TRBV4-3; j_call: TRBJ1-6; d_call: -; cdr3_length: 17; cdr3_nt: TGCGCCAGCAGCCACGCAGACGGATACTCCTATAATTCACCCCTCCACTTT; cdr3_aa: CASSHADGYSYNSPLHF
clone_size: -; v_call: TRBV7-2; j_call: TRBJ2-1; d_call: TRBD2; cdr3_length: 15; cdr3_nt: TGTGCCAGCAGCACAAACTGGGGGGAGGGCAATGAGCAGTTCTTC; cdr3_aa: CASSTNWGEGNEQFF
clone_size: -; v_call: TRBV5-1; j_call: TRBJ1-1; d_call: -; cdr3_length: 15; cdr3_nt: TGCGCCAGCAGCTTGGATAGGGGGTTGGGCACTGAAGCTTTCTTT; cdr3_aa: CASSLDRGLGTEAFF
clone_size: few; v_call: TRBV5-1; j_call: TRBJ1-4; d_call: TRBD1; cdr3_length: 16; cdr3_nt: TGCGCCAGCAGCTACTCCTGGACAGGGGAAGGTGAAAAACTGTTTTTT; cdr3_aa: CASSYSWTGEGEKLFF
clone_size: few; v_call: TRBV29-1; j_call: TRBJ2-7; d_call: TRBD1; cdr3_length: 13; cdr3_nt: TGCAGCGGGGGGACAGGGGATTCCTACGAGCAGTACTTC; cdr3_aa: CSGGTGDSYEQYF
clone_size: few; v_call: TRBV24-1; j_call: TRBJ2-6; d_call: -; cdr3_length: 14; cdr3_nt: TGTGCCACCAATCGGTTCTCTGGGGCCAACGTCCTGACTTTC; cdr3_aa: CATNRFSGANVLTF
clone_size: few; v_call: TRBV7-3; j_call: TRBJ2-3; d_call: TRBD2; cdr3_length: 15; cdr3_nt: TGTGCCAGCAGCTATAGCGGGGGGCGGGAGGATACGCAGTATTTT; cdr3_aa: CASSYSGGREDTQYF
clone_size: few; v_call: TRBV7-3; j_call: TRBJ1-1; d_call: TRBD1; cdr3_length: 14; cdr3_nt: TGTGCCAGCAGCTCGGGACAGGCCAACACTGAAGCTTTCTTT; cdr3_aa: CASSSGQANTEAFF
clone_size: -; v_call: TRBV7-3; j_call: TRBJ2-3; d_call: -; cdr3_length: 13; cdr3_nt: TGTGCCAGCAGCATATCTAGGACAGATACGCAGTATTTT; cdr3_aa: CASSISRTDTQYF
clone_size: -; v_call: TRBV20-1; j_call: TRBJ1-1; d_call: -; cdr3_length: 12; cdr3_nt: TGCAGTGTCGGCAGAACGAACACTGAAGCTTTCTTT; cdr3_aa: CSVGRTNTEAFF
clone_size: -; v_call: TRBV6-2/TRBV6-3; j_call: TRBJ2-7; d_call: -; cdr3_length: 16; cdr3_nt: TGTGCCAGCAGTTCTTTTCCGGGACGGGGCTCCTACGAGCAGTACTTC; cdr3_aa: CASSSFPGRGSYEQYF
clone_size: many; v_call: TRBV6-6; j_call: TRBJ2-3; d_call: TRBD1; cdr3_length: 15; cdr3_nt: TGTGCCAGCAGGCCGGGACAGGGCCACACAGATACGCAGTATTTT; cdr3_aa: CASRPGQGHTDTQYF
clone_size: many; v_call: TRBV27; j_call: TRBJ2-3; d_call: TRBD2; cdr3_length: 16; cdr3_nt: TGTGCCAGCAGTCACCTACCGGGACTAAACCCAGATACGCAGTATTTT; cdr3_aa: CASSHLPGLNPDTQYF
clone_size: few; v_call: TRBV18; j_call: TRBJ1-5; d_call: -; cdr3_length: 13; cdr3_nt: TGTGCCAGCTCACCCGGGGAGAGCCAGCCCCAGCATTTT; cdr3_aa: CASSPGESQPQHF
clone_size: many; v_call: TRBV15; j_call: TRBJ2-3; d_call: -; cdr3_length: 14; cdr3_nt: TGTGCCACCAGCAGAGAAGAGTGGGCAGATACGCAGTATTTT; cdr3_aa: CATSREEWADTQYF
clone_size: -; v_call: TRBV12-3/TRBV12-4; j_call: TRBJ2-3; d_call: TRBD1; cdr3_length: 15; cdr3_nt: TGTGCCAGCAGTTTCAGGGGGCCTAGCACAGATACGCAGTATTTT; cdr3_aa: CASSFRGPSTDTQYF
clone_size: many; v_call: TRBV7-3; j_call: TRBJ2-5; d_call: -; cdr3_length: 13; cdr3_nt: TGTGCCAGCAGCTTAACGTTACAAGAGACCCAGTACTTC; cdr3_aa: CASSLTLQETQYF
clone_size: many; v_call: TRBV21-1; j_call: TRBJ2-1; d_call: -; cdr3_length: 17; cdr3_nt: TGTGCCAGCAGCAAAGCCGAGGGGGCGGCTTACTACAATGAGCAGTTCTTC; cdr3_aa: CASSKAEGAAYYNEQFF
clone_size: many; v_call: TRBV28; j_call: TRBJ2-5; d_call: -; cdr3_length: 11; cdr3_nt: TGTGCCAGCAGTTTAGGGGAGACCCAGTACTTC; cdr3_aa: CASSLGETQYF
clone_size: -; v_call: TRBV11-2; j_call: TRBJ2-1; d_call: TRBD2; cdr3_length: 15; cdr3_nt: TGTGCCAGCAGCCACAGCGGGGGCCCCGTCCGGGGAGGGTTCTTC; cdr3_aa: CASSHSGGPVRGGFF